This T cell receptor beta chain was recorded in a study of blood T cell repertoires in COVID-19. Study details: Spain, Italy and the United States supplied samples that represented acute and convalescent COVID-19. The analysed material was cDNA or gDNA that came from T cells, B-cell-depleted T cells, or PBMCs.

The CDR3 extends over 14 amino acids. V lost 0 bases, J lost 0 bases, and 4 bases lay in between. Germline loops: CDR1 SGDLS, CDR2 YYNGEE. Sequencing used immunoSEQ multiplex PCR; TCRdb keeps in-frame clones, though not all of them. Found here are 200,000 or so clones, less than 90% of them singletons; the top ten hold just over 2.5%. The sequenced sample consisted of PBMCs or T cells enriched from blood (not recorded which). The chain recombines TRBV9 with TRBJ2-1; D unclear. The receptor was isolated from a woman aged 25 to 39 who had recovered from COVID-19. CDR3 sequence: CASSVDFSYNEQFF. The CDR3 bases are TGTGCCAGCAGCGTAGACTTCTCCTACAATGAGCAGTTCTTC.